Listed here are 20 T cell receptor beta chains from one sample, sequenced in a study of tumor and adjacent non-tumor tissue in lung cancer. Three rounds of nested PCR, following a modified ARM-PCR protocol, produced the TCRbeta library. TCRdb called the multiplex PCR reads again in MiXCR, with one record for every CDR3 protein. The sample contains 120,000 or so distinct CDR3 sequences, over 70% of which appear only once. This sample's RNA came from whole unsorted tissue. The source material was lung tumor tissue. All receptors derive from a man between 65 and 85 years old with non-small cell lung cancer.

This chain connects TRBV30 to TRBJ2-2, with 13 bases lining up with TRBD2. Looked up from germline, CDR1 is GTSNPN and CDR2 is SVGIG (reference sequence). CDR3 size: 17 residues. The trim removed 0 bases at V and 8 bases at J, leaving 9 bases unmatched. In nucleotides, the CDR3 is TGTGCCTGGAGTGTACTAGCGGGAGGGACCCTTACTGGGGAGCTGTTTTTT. Encoded protein: CAWSVLAGGTLTGELFF.

In the case of this clonotype: Sequence at one end of the junction differs from germline and may be a read error. J is TRBJ1-1 and V is TRBV11-3; possibly TRBD1 for D (6 bases). The CDR3 has 14 residues. Looked up from germline, CDR1 is SGHNT and CDR2 is YENEEA. In nucleotides, the CDR3 is TGTGCCAGCATGCGGACGGGGGCGTTCACTAAAGCTTTATTT. As protein: CASMRTGAFTKALF.

The chain combines TRBV29-1 with TRBJ2-5, with D possibly being TRBD2 (5 bases). V was pared by 3 bases and J by 11 bases, with 16 bases between. The CDR3 contains 12 residues. CDR1 and CDR2 (germline): SQVTM, ANQGSEA. CDR3 loop: CSVEARGEAQYF. For the CDR3, the DNA is TGCAGCGTTGAGGCACGGGGAGAGGCACAGTACTTC.

With regard to this clonotype: One end of the junction fails to match germline, which may point to a read error. The chain employs TRBV6-2 or TRBV6-3 and TRBJ1-1, with TRBD1 matching over 7 bases. Germline assignment: CDR1 MNHEY and CDR2 SVGEGT. This CDR3 spans 14 amino acids. CDR3 region: CASNSIGGGTEPFF. For the CDR3, the DNA is TGTGCCAGCAATTCTATCGGAGGGGGCACTGAACCTTTCTTT.

The genes are TRBV6-1 and TRBJ1-1; possibly TRBD1 for D (5 bases). V lost 2 bases to trimming and J lost 1 base, with 17 bases between them. The germline V gene encodes CDR1 MNHNS and CDR2 SASEGT. CDR3 length equals 17 residues. The CDR3 DNA reads TGTGCCAGCAGTGAACTGCGACCAAGGGGCAGGAACACTGAAGCTTTCTTT. It encodes CASSELRPRGRNTEAFF.

V is TRBV5-4 and J is TRBJ1-6, with D possibly matching TRBD1 (6 bases). The CDR3 is 16 residues long. Per germline, CDR1 SGHNT and CDR2 YYREEE (reference sequence). The ends were cut back, 3 bases at V and 15 bases at J, with 25 bases in the middle. DNA of the CDR3: TGTGCCAGCAGCTACCTACCGGGACACCTTAATTCATTCCTCCACTTT. As protein: CASSYLPGHLNSFLHF.

Of note for this clonotype: Because the CDR3 is missing its conserved closing phenylalanine or tryptophan, this is likely a read error. V gene TRBV4-2 combines with J gene TRBJ2-7; 8 positions agree with TRBD1. This CDR3 is 14 amino acids long. Per the germline V gene, CDR1 is LGHNA and CDR2 is YNFKEQ. In DNA form, the CDR3 reads TGCGCCAGCAGCCACGGACAGGGTCTCTACGAGCAGTACTTG. Translated, it gives CASSHGQGLYEQYL.

The V call is TRBV10-1, the J call TRBJ2-1; 15 bases map to TRBD2. J gave up 2 bases and V 4 bases, and 6 bases lay outside the gene matches. The V gene's germline CDR1 is WNHNN and CDR2 SYGVQD (reference sequence). The CDR3 runs 18 residues. The chain's CDR3 is CASSVGLAGGSPYNEQFF. CDR3 DNA sequence: TGCGCCAGCAGTGTGGGACTAGCGGGGGGAAGCCCCTACAATGAGCAGTTCTTC.

The table lists this clonotype with a few counts. This may be a read error: a much more frequent sequence differs by one nucleotide. This chain links TRBV12-3 or TRBV12-4 with TRBJ2-1; perhaps TRBD1 as D (5 bases). Trimming removed 1 base from V and 3 bases from J, with 10 bases in between. The CDR3 consists of 15 residues. The CDR3 nucleotides read TGTGCCAGCAGTTTAGTAGGGGATATCTACAATGAGCAGTTCTTC. Amino acid sequence: CASSLVGDIYNEQFF.

This clonotype was detected only a few times. A clone one base away is much larger, so this may be a read error. The chain uses TRBV11-2 and TRBJ2-1, with 10 nucleotides matching TRBD2. The CDR3 has 17 residues. CDR1 SGHAT and CDR2 FQNNGV come from the germline V gene. The J segment lost 0 bases and the V segment lost 5 bases, leaving 7 bases of the junction unmatched. The CDR3 DNA reads TGTGCCAGCAGCGTTACTAGCGGGATAAACTCCTACAATGAGCAGTTCTTC. Protein: CASSVTSGINSYNEQFF.

With regard to this clonotype: The CDR3 ends on some other residue instead of the conserved phenylalanine or tryptophan, so this is likely a read error. V is TRBV11-2 and J is TRBJ2-7, with D possibly TRBD1 on 6 matching bases. CDR3 length: 16 residues. Trimming pared 4 bases from V and 2 bases from J, leaving 18 bases between. CDR1 is SGHAT and CDR2 is FQNNGV in the germline V gene. The CDR3 sequence is CASSSPAGTPTYEQYS. The CDR3 coding sequence is TGTGCCAGCAGCTCCCCCGCCGGGACACCAACCTACGAGCAGTACTCA.

V and J are TRBV7-3 and TRBJ2-1, with D perhaps matching TRBD1 (5 bases). Germline loops: CDR1 SGHTA, CDR2 FQGTGA. V was shortened by 2 bases and J by 16 bases, with 24 bases between the two germline ends. This CDR3 region has 15 residues. Here the CDR3 DNA reads TGTGCCAGCAGCTTAGAACCCTGGGGCCCATTCCCTTTTTTCTTC. This encodes CASSLEPWGPFPFFF.

Of note for this clonotype: Germline is not matched at one junction end, which may reflect a read error. The rearrangement joins TRBV28 to TRBJ2-2, with D unclear. Germline V CDR1 and CDR2: MDHEN, SYDVKM. The CDR3 spans 15 residues. In DNA, the CDR3 is TGTGCCAGCAGTTTATTACTGACCTACACGGGGGAGCTGTTTTTT. This codes for CASSLLLTYTGELFF.

With respect to this clonotype: A much larger clone differs from this one at a single base, so this may be a read error. The chain joins TRBV20-1 to TRBJ1-5, with D perhaps TRBD1 (5 bases). The CDR3 sequence is 14 residues long. CDR1 is DFQATT and CDR2 is SNEGSKA in the germline V gene (reference sequence). The V end lost 5 bases, the J end lost 7 bases, and 18 bases lay between the germline ends. CDR3 sequence reads: CSADSGGVGQPQHF. In DNA, the CDR3 is TGCAGTGCTGACAGTGGAGGGGTCGGGCAGCCCCAGCATTTT.

Note on this clonotype: Germline is not matched at one junction end, which may reflect a read error. The V call is TRBV19, the J call TRBJ2-2; D is perhaps TRBD2 (5 bases). The CDR3 contains 13 residues. Germline V gene data show CDR1 as LNHDA and CDR2 as SQIVND (reference sequence). CDR3 amino acids: CASSRQFTGKLFF. The CDR3 DNA reads as TGTGCCAGTAGTCGTCAGTTCACCGGGAAGCTGTTTTTT.

The gene calls are TRBV6-6 and TRBJ2-2, with D unresolved. This CDR3 spans 13 amino acids. Deletions cut 11 bases from V and 2 bases from J, with 12 bases between. CDR1 is MNHNY and CDR2 is SVGAGI in the germline V gene (reference sequence). The CDR3 protein is CASRGRNTGELFF. CDR3 DNA: TGTGCCTCGAGAGGCCGAAACACCGGGGAGCTGTTTTTT.

The V and J genes are TRBV11-2 and TRBJ1-1; D is unclear. The V and J ends lost 8 bases and 8 bases respectively, with 12 bases between them. Germline values: CDR1 SGHAT, CDR2 FQNNGV. The CDR3 is 11 amino acids. CDR3 in amino acids: CASAIVDEAFF. CDR3 in DNA: TGTGCCAGCGCAATAGTGGACGAAGCTTTCTTT.

For this clonotype: At one boundary the junction diverges from the germline segment, which might be a read error. The chain couples TRBV20-1 to TRBJ2-1, with 9 positions matching TRBD2. CDR1 is DFQATT and CDR2 is SNEGSKA in the germline V gene (reference sequence). The CDR3 contains 19 residues. CDR3 loop: CSARDPSGTVMLSYNEQLF. CDR3 DNA: TGCAGTGCTAGAGATCCTAGCGGGACGGTCATGTTATCCTACAATGAGCAGCTCTTC.

The sample holds one count of this clonotype. Lacking the conserved final phenylalanine or tryptophan, this CDR3 likely reflects a read error. The DNA is omitted, as the CDR3 cannot be located on it reliably, and the CDR3 follows TCRdb's listing. The chain uses TRBV5-4 and TRBJ1-6; whether TRBD1, the table's D call, matches the DNA was not checked. CDR1 SGHNT and CDR2 YYREEE come from the germline V gene (reference sequence). The CDR3 sequence runs 15 residues, both termini included. This CDR3 is CASSMTGDSNSPFHS.

Worth noting for this clonotype: It is likely a read error, because the conserved phenylalanine at the end of the CDR3 is missing. This chain joins TRBV12-3 or TRBV12-4 and TRBJ1-2; no reliable D call. CDR3 size: 13 residues. The ends were cut back, 3 bases at V and 4 bases at J, with 9 bases in the middle. CDR3: CASSLTRSYGYTI. CDR3 sequence (DNA): TGTGCCAGCAGTTTGACACGAAGCTATGGCTACACCATC.